What follows are 28 T cell receptor beta chains derived from one specimen sequenced in a study of CD8+ T cells in alopecia areata. Sorting relied on CD4, CD8alpha, NKG2D, NKG2ACE and other markers applied to pooled cutaneous lymph node cells. Reverse transcribed after extraction, RNA yielded cDNA as the sequencing template. TCRdb keeps only in-frame clones here, not all; method: immunoSEQ multiplex PCR. This repertoire holds around 290,000 clones, and none appear only once. Sequenced input: CD4+ T cells sorted from a lymph node. The origin of the receptors is a C3H/HeJ mouse with alopecia areata. Mice of this strain are of MHC haplotype H2-k.

Regarding this clone: Mouse germline and gene names are used. The sequence runs out 4 residues before the end of the CDR3; the remainder is reconstructed from the germline J gene. This sequence joins TRBV19 and TRBJ2-1; TRBD1 matches 8 bases. CDR1 and CDR2 from the germline V gene are FNHDT and SITEND (reference sequence). V was pared by 3 bases and J by 5 bases, with 4 bases of the junction left unmatched. The CDR3 is 14 residues long. CDR3 residues: CASSTTGGNAEQFF. The CDR3 DNA, read in part, is TGTGCCAGCAGTACAACAGGGGGGAATGCT.

As concerns this clone: The germline and genes are mouse ones. The sequence runs out 4 residues before the end of the CDR3; the remainder is reconstructed from the germline J gene. The rearrangement joins TRBV13-3 to TRBJ2-1; TRBD2 agrees at 14 bases. This CDR3 has 15 residues. Germline V lookup: CDR1 NNHDY, CDR2 SYVADS. The CDR3 sequence: CASSERDWGGAEQFF. The DNA read from the CDR3 is TGTGCCAGCAGTGAGAGGGACTGGGGGGGCGCT.

Comments on this clone: Gene labels here are mouse ones. The read halts 4 residues ahead of the CDR3 end, with the missing end drawn from the germline J gene. The chain employs TRBV13-1 and TRBJ2-5; D remains ambiguous. This CDR3 has 13 residues. CDR1 is NSHNY, CDR2 SYGAGN, per germline. This chain's CDR3 is CASSETTKDTQYF. The covered CDR3 bases are TGTGCCAGCAGTGAAACGACAAAAGAC.

Only a few counts were recorded for this clone. The genes and germline here are from mouse. The CDR3 spells CASSDRTTNTGQLYF. The part of the CDR3 DNA that was read is TGTGCCAGCAGTGACAGGACAACAAACACCGGG. The rearrangement uses TRBV13-3 and TRBJ2-2, with D possibly TRBD1 on 5 matching bases. The DNA ends 4 residues before the CDR3 does, and the rest of the CDR3 is filled in from the germline J gene. Germline V gene data show CDR1 as NNHDY and CDR2 as SYVADS. V was trimmed by 2 bases and J by 0 bases, leaving 8 bases between them. CDR3 size: 15 residues.

Concerning this clone: Mouse gene names apply. The sequenced part of the CDR3 DNA is TGTGCCAGCAGTGACAGGGGGCCC. It translates to CASSDRGP. The CDR3, in full, reads CASSDRGPLYF. The chain joins TRBV13-3 to TRBJ1-6; perhaps TRBD1 as D (6 bases). The read halts 3 residues ahead of the CDR3 end, with the missing end drawn from the germline J gene. TRBJ1-6 is an ORF, and what it does is uncertain. CDR1 and CDR2 (germline): NNHDY, SYVADS. This CDR3 contains 11 residues.

Points on this clone: Germline and genes here are mouse. The read is 4 residues too short to cover the CDR3 end, so that end is filled in from the germline J gene. The V call is TRBV19, the J call TRBJ2-5; TRBD2 agrees at 11 bases. This CDR3 has 16 residues. Germline values: CDR1 FNHDT, CDR2 SITEND (reference sequence). The DNA read from the CDR3 is TGTGCCAGCAGTCTCGGACTGGGGGGCCGACTAGAC. This encodes CASSLGLGGRLD. The full CDR3 protein reads CASSLGLGGRLDTQYF.

This clone was detected only a few times. Gene names and germline match the mouse. The read gets to within 4 residues of the CDR3 end, and the germline J gene fills in the rest. The same CDR3 also results from other DNA sequences found in this sample. V usage is TRBV5 and J usage is TRBJ2-5; 7 bases line up with TRBD2. Germline V gene lookup returns CDR1 LGHNA and CDR2 YNLKQL (reference sequence). This CDR3 comprises 14 residues. The sequenced part of the CDR3 DNA is TGTGCCAGCAGCCAAGAGCCTGGGGGAGAC. Translating it yields CASSQEPGGD. The whole CDR3 protein reads CASSQEPGGDTQYF.

This clone was seen more than once but under ten times. Gene names denote mouse genes. Read sequence stops 4 residues before the CDR3 end, and the germline J gene provides the missing end. The chain recombines TRBV1 with TRBJ2-1; 8 bases agree with TRBD2. The germline CDR1 and CDR2 sequences are NSQYPW and LRSPGD (reference sequence). The CDR3 spans 16 residues. The junction had 3 bases not matched to a gene; V was cut back by 1 base and J by 1 base. The CDR3 is CTCSAVAGGNYAEQFF. The part of the CDR3 DNA that was read is TGCACCTGCAGTGCAGTGGCTGGGGGGAACTATGCT. Together with reference TRBV1 and TRBJ2-1, the CDR3 gives the full variable domain: VTLLEQNPRWRLVPRGQAVNLRCILKNSQYPWMSWYQQDLQKQLQWLFTLRSPGDKEVKSLPGADYLATRVTDTELRLQVANMSQGRTLYCTCSAVAGGNYAEQFFGPGTRLTVL.

To note about this clone: The listed genes are named as in mouse. The read ends 4 residues before the CDR3 terminus; that terminus is restored from the germline J gene. The chain has TRBV1 and TRBJ1-1; TRBD1 matches at 9 bases. The length of the CDR3 is 15 residues. From germline, CDR1 is NSQYPW and CDR2 LRSPGD (reference sequence). The CDR3 loop reads CTCSADPGTGREVFF. The DNA read from the CDR3 is TGCACCTGCAGTGCAGATCCCGGGACAGGGAGA.

Details on this clone: The gene names given are mouse names. The read is 4 residues too short to cover the CDR3 end, so that end is filled in from the germline J gene. The chain couples TRBV3 to TRBJ2-3; 12 bases match TRBD2. V lost 1 base to trimming and J lost 3 bases; unmatched junction nucleotides: 11. CDR3 length: 19 amino acids. Looked up from germline, CDR1 is SNHLY and CDR2 is FYNGKV (reference sequence). CDR3 DNA, as far as it was read: TGTGCCAGCAGCTTAGTCCTCTTCGACTGGGGGGGCAGGGCAGAA. This gives the protein CASSLVLFDWGGRAE. The whole CDR3 is CASSLVLFDWGGRAETLYF.

This clone was detected only a few times. Gene names are mouse gene names. The CDR3 end is not reached by the read, which stops 4 residues before it; the germline J gene fills it in. J is TRBJ2-2 and V is TRBV14; 10 positions match TRBD2. The germline V gene encodes CDR1 SGHDT and CDR2 FRDEAV. V shed 2 bases, J shed 5 bases, and the junction held 3 bases outside the gene matches. CDR3 length equals 15 residues. The sequenced part of the CDR3 DNA is TGTGCCAGCAGTTTACCTGGGGGGGCGACCGGG. It is translated as CASSLPGGATG. The CDR3 reads in full as CASSLPGGATGQLYF.

This clone showed up just a few times. These gene names are mouse names. Read coverage stops 4 residues before the CDR3 terminus; the germline J gene supplies the remainder. This sample also contains other DNA sequences that code for the same CDR3. This chain links TRBV1 with TRBJ2-7, with TRBD1 matching 7 bases. The CDR3 has 15 residues. V trimming: 1 base; J trimming: 0 bases; junction bases outside the gene matches: 3. The V gene's germline CDR1 is NSQYPW and CDR2 LRSPGD (reference sequence). Incomplete CDR3 DNA: TGCACCTGCAGTGCAGGACAGGGCAGCTCCTAT. Protein: CTCSAGQGSSY. The whole CDR3 sequence is CTCSAGQGSSYEQYF.

In the case of this clone: Here the gene names and germline are mouse. The read ends 4 residues before the CDR3 terminus; that terminus is restored from the germline J gene. J is TRBJ2-3 and V is TRBV13-2; D may be TRBD1 (6 bases). The CDR3 is 14 amino acids. The germline V gene encodes CDR1 NNHNN and CDR2 SYGAGS (reference sequence). V lost 4 bases and J lost 0, with 9 bases in between. The part of the CDR3 DNA that was read is TGTGCCAGCGGTCGGGACACCAGTGCAGAA. Protein: CASGRDTSAE. The full CDR3 protein reads CASGRDTSAETLYF.

This clone turned up a few times. Gene names refer to mouse genes. This specimen includes other DNA sequences encoding the same CDR3. CDR3 DNA, as far as it was read: TGTGCCAGCAGTGATGCTGGGGGGGGTTAT. It translates to CASSDAGGGY. The entire CDR3 protein reads CASSDAGGGYEQYF. This rearrangement joins TRBV13-1 to TRBJ2-7; 9 bases are a match to TRBD2. Sequencing ends 4 residues short of the CDR3 end; the germline J gene provides the rest. Germline V gene sequence: CDR1 NSHNY, CDR2 SYGAGN. CDR3 size: 14 residues.

This clone has more than one count but fewer than ten. The listed genes are named as in mouse. CDR3 sequence reads: CASSSGLGAYEQYF. The CDR3 DNA, read in part, is TGTGCTAGCAGTAGCGGACTGGGGGCCTAT. The J gene is TRBJ2-7, the V gene TRBV17; TRBD2 agrees at 10 bases. The read terminates 4 residues ahead of where the CDR3 ends, so the germline J gene completes it. Germline CDR1 is MNHDT and CDR2 is YYDKIL. V gave up 3 bases and J gave up 2 bases; unmatched junction bases: 1. The CDR3 is made up of 14 amino acids.

On this clone: Mouse germline and gene names are used. The read gets to within 4 residues of the CDR3 end, and the germline J gene fills in the rest. V is TRBV13-2 and J is TRBJ2-5; no clear D gene. The V gene's germline CDR1 is NNHNN and CDR2 SYGAGS (reference sequence). V was clipped by 0 bases and J by 2 bases, with 7 bases between them. CDR3 length: 14 residues. The DNA read from the CDR3 is TGTGCCAGCGGTGATGCGAGGTTCCAAGAC. As protein: CASGDARFQD. The complete CDR3 protein is CASGDARFQDTQYF.

There are a few counts of this clone. The gene names given are mouse names. The read halts 3 residues ahead of the CDR3 end, with the missing end drawn from the germline J gene. The genes are TRBV31 and TRBJ1-6; 8 bases align to TRBD1. TRBJ1-6 counts as an open reading frame of uncertain function. Germline values: CDR1 GKSSPN, CDR2 SITVG. This CDR3 contains 12 residues. J lost 8 bases, V lost 4 bases, and 1 base had no gene match. The CDR3 sequence: CAWKQGDSPLYF. The CDR3 bases that were read are TGTGCCTGGAAACAGGGGGATTCGCCC.

This clone occurred a few times. Gene names and germline match the mouse. The read terminates 4 residues ahead of where the CDR3 ends, so the germline J gene completes it. The chain combines TRBV19 with TRBJ2-1, with 8 bases aligning to TRBD2. Germline CDR1 FNHDT, CDR2 SITEND (reference sequence). The CDR3 is made up of 16 amino acids. V gave up 2 bases and J gave up 0 bases; unmatched junction bases: 4. The sequenced CDR3 bases are TGTGCCAGCAGTATTTCTGGGGGGCCTAACTATGCT. Residues: CASSISGGPNYA. The entire CDR3 reads CASSISGGPNYAEQFF.

Concerning this clone itself: The gene symbols are mouse symbols. The CDR3 end is not reached by the read, which stops 4 residues before it; the germline J gene fills it in. This chain connects TRBV31 to TRBJ2-5, with D maybe TRBD2 (7 bases). The CDR3 sequence is 15 residues long. V was pared by 1 base and J by 2 bases, with 13 bases between. Germline V lookup: CDR1 GKSSPN, CDR2 SITVG. The part of the CDR3 DNA that was read is TGTGCCTGGAGTCCCCGGGGGGCCGGCCAAGAC. It codes for CAWSPRGAGQD. The CDR3 in full is CAWSPRGAGQDTQYF. Looking up the rest from reference TRBV31 and TRBJ2-5 gives the full variable domain: AQTIHQWPVAEIKAVGSPLSLGCTIKGKSSPNLYWYWQATGGTLQQLFYSITVGQVESVVQLNLSASRPKDDQFILSTEKLLLSHSGFYLCAWSPRGAGQDTQYFGPGTRLLVL.

A note on this clone: Genes and germline are mouse. Read coverage stops 4 residues before the CDR3 terminus; the germline J gene supplies the remainder. This chain uses TRBV1 with TRBJ2-3; possibly TRBD2 for D (5 bases). Germline loops: CDR1 NSQYPW, CDR2 LRSPGD (reference sequence). Trimming removed 1 base from V and 0 bases from J, with 8 bases in between. The CDR3 is 15 residues long. The CDR3 DNA, read in part, is TGCACCTGCAGTGCAGTAGCTGGGAGTGCAGAA. Residues: CTCSAVAGSAE. The CDR3 in full is CTCSAVAGSAETLYF.

A note on this clone: Gene names denote mouse genes. The read ends 4 residues before the CDR3 terminus; that terminus is restored from the germline J gene. Different DNA sequences within this sample yield the same CDR3. The chain employs TRBV13-1 and TRBJ2-3, with 9 bases fitting TRBD2. V was pared by 2 bases and J by 1 base, with 2 bases of the junction left unmatched. CDR3 size: 15 residues. Per germline, CDR1 NSHNY and CDR2 SYGAGN. CDR3 protein: CASSEAGGGAETLYF. The CDR3 bases that were read are TGTGCCAGCAGTGAGGCTGGGGGGGGTGCAGAA.

This clone has more than one count but fewer than ten. Mouse gene names apply. Read data end 4 residues before the CDR3 end; the end is taken from the germline J gene. The chain combines TRBV5 with TRBJ2-1; 9 nucleotides align to TRBD2. Trimming took 3 bases from V and 3 from J; bases not matched to a gene: 0. The CDR3 has 14 residues. Looked up from germline, CDR1 is LGHNA and CDR2 is YNLKQL (reference sequence). This CDR3 is CASSHWGGYAEQFF. The CDR3 DNA, read in part, is TGTGCCAGCAGCCACTGGGGGGGCTATGCT.

On this clone: These gene names are mouse names. The read ends 4 residues before the CDR3 terminus; that terminus is restored from the germline J gene. This same CDR3 is encoded by further DNA sequences in the sample. The chain is built from TRBV1 and TRBJ2-5, with 7 nucleotides matching TRBD1. This CDR3 region has 14 residues. Germline assignment: CDR1 NSQYPW and CDR2 LRSPGD (reference sequence). The ends lost 1 base at V and 3 bases at J; junction bases unmatched: 1. CDR3 region: CTCSAGQGQDTQYF. The CDR3 DNA, read in part, is TGCACCTGCAGTGCAGGACAGGGACAAGAC.

About this clone: The gene names here belong to mouse. The read stops 4 residues short of the end of the CDR3; the missing end is completed from the germline J gene. The V gene is TRBV5, the J gene TRBJ2-5, with 9 bases fitting TRBD2. CDR1 LGHNA and CDR2 YNLKQL come from the germline V gene (reference sequence). The CDR3 contains 14 residues. The DNA read from the CDR3 is TGTGCCAGCAGCCAAATGGGGGGGCTTGAC. This translates into CASSQMGGLD. The CDR3 as a whole reads CASSQMGGLDTQYF.

This clone has a handful of counts. The gene names here belong to mouse. The read halts 4 residues ahead of the CDR3 end, with the missing end drawn from the germline J gene. The chain combines TRBV13-1 with TRBJ2-7, with TRBD1 identical over 7 bases. The length of the CDR3 is 14 residues. V was clipped by 2 bases and J by 0 bases; unmatched bases: 2. Per the germline V gene, CDR1 is NSHNY and CDR2 is SYGAGN. The part of the CDR3 DNA that was read is TGTGCCAGCAGTGAACAGGGGAGCTCCTAT. Encoded protein: CASSEQGSSY. The entire CDR3 protein reads CASSEQGSSYEQYF.

As to this clone: The gene names given are mouse names. The CDR3 extends 4 residues past the end of the read, so its final part is completed from the germline J gene. The rearrangement uses TRBV17 and TRBJ2-7; 10 bases line up with TRBD2. The CDR3 totals 14 residues. Germline V gives CDR1 MNHDT, CDR2 YYDKIL. The CDR3 protein is CASSPGGARNEQYF. CDR3 DNA, as far as it was read: TGTGCTAGCAGTCCTGGGGGGGCGAGGAAT.

For this clone: Germline and genes here are mouse. The CDR3 end lies 4 residues beyond the end of the read and is filled in from the germline J gene. The chain employs TRBV5 and TRBJ2-1, with D perhaps TRBD1 (6 bases). The CDR3 is 14 residues long. Germline values: CDR1 LGHNA, CDR2 YNLKQL (reference sequence). The CDR3 bases that were read are TGTGCCAGCAGCCAAGAAACAGGGACGGCT. Its translation: CASSQETGTA. The CDR3 in full is CASSQETGTAEQFF.

For this clone: The gene names here belong to mouse. The read comes to an end 4 residues before the CDR3 does, leaving the germline J gene to fill in the end. This rearrangement joins TRBV13-1 to TRBJ2-3; 7 bases are shared with TRBD2. CDR1 NSHNY and CDR2 SYGAGN come from the germline V gene. V was clipped by 0 bases and J by 0 bases; unmatched bases: 1. The CDR3 runs 15 residues. The CDR3: CASSDVGLSAETLYF. The part of the CDR3 DNA that was read is TGTGCCAGCAGTGATGTGGGACTGAGTGCAGAA.